This T cell receptor beta chain originates from a study of shared clonotypes between healthy human individuals. General observations from the study: The small donor group covered limited genetic and exposure diversity. Sequencing depth was expected to affect clonotype sharing among donors.

As concerns this clone: Its target is not known.

The assay used deep level. The protocol was immunoSEQ multiplex PCR, while the TCRdb copy is restricted to in-frame clones and leaves out a portion. The sample has about 2.4 million clones; around nine tenths are singletons. The germline V and J ends were trimmed by 0 bases and 5 bases, with 9 bases remaining between them. Germline CDR1 reads SGHRS; CDR2 reads YFSETQ. CDR3 length equals 14 residues. The investigators split CD4+ cells into a CD45RA+ naive subset and a CD45RA-negative memory subset. Sequencing was done on a sample of naive CD4+ T cells sorted from blood. As to subset: CD45RA+ positively selected. This clonotype was sampled from a man younger than 35 in good health. This chain links TRBV5-1 with TRBJ1-5; D not certain. In DNA form, the CDR3 reads TGCGCCAGCAGCTTGGGCGCAGAGCATCAGCCCCAGCATTTT. It specifies CASSLGAEHQPQHF. Full variable domain (outside the CDR3, taken from reference TRBV5-1 and TRBJ1-5): KAGVTQTPRYLIKTRGQQVTLSCSPISGHRSVSWYQQTPGQGLQFLFEYFSETQRNKGNFPGRFSGRQFSNSRSEMNVSTLELGDSALYLCASSLGAEHQPQHFGDGTRLSIL.